This T cell receptor (beta chain) was recovered during a study of spatial heterogeneity in lung cancer (dated by TCRdb to the late 2010s). Study-level background: Beta-chain transcripts were consistently detected in greater numbers than alpha-chain transcripts, which likely reflects a higher abundance of beta-chain transcripts. TCR transcript counts in tumor regions correlated strongly with a T cell transcriptional module score from matched bulk RNA-seq. In the raw uncorrected reads, each unique combination of TCR and UMI appeared more than ten times on average. In non-small cell lung cancer, the study made a quantitative comparison of TCR alpha and beta repertoires among multiple tumor regions, matched nontumor lung and blood. The study linked features of the TCR repertoire to counts of nonsynonymous mutations, which were determined by whole-exome sequencing of tumor tissue. At surgery, both alpha and beta chains were TCR-sequenced in 220 tumor regions, 63 to 80 matched nontumor lung samples and 56 PBMC samples. Points the paper makes about the study in general: TCR-seq was estimated to cover only about 7% of tumor T cells for alpha chains and around 12% for beta chains. The tumor nonsynonymous mutation count correlated with the number of expanded alpha and beta TCRs within the tumor. Additional single-cell paired TCR alpha and beta sequencing was considered necessary to confirm, at a functional level, the hypothesis that regional TCRs recognize regional mutations. The count of ubiquitous expanded TCRs correlated with the count of ubiquitous nonsynonymous mutations, and the count of regional expanded TCRs correlated with the count of regional nonsynonymous mutations.

There are many counts of this clonotype. Its antigen is unknown. No much larger clone exists at a distance of one base, and base qualities are not known. The library was prepared using 5' RACE. The sequencing machine was a NextSeq 500. In the TCR library protocol, a unique molecular identifier was attached to each TCR cDNA molecule so that PCR and sequencing errors could be corrected. The authors' pipeline ran thus. Decombinator tools were used for TCR identification, UMI-based error correction and CDR3 extraction. TCRs above a frequency of 2 per 1,000, corresponding to the top 1% of the tumor frequency distribution, were defined as expanded. Expanded tumor TCRs were classed as regional if statistically deemed absent (corrected P<0.05) from at least one tumor region, otherwise ubiquitous. Renyi diversity was calculated using the R vegan package after each repertoire was subsampled 100 times to 5,000 TCRs. CDR3 similarity networks were built from amino acid triplet string-kernel similarity, with CDR3s being connected when pairwise similarity was above 0.82. TCRdb trimmed public reads at Q25 via fastp, called clones via MiXCR and kept in-frame beta chains. Each CDR3 protein appears once, grouped with its most common genes and DNA. TCRdb, not the original authors, processed these V and J calls. The sample includes about 20,000 distinct CDR3 sequences, with around 6.8% observed a single time. Clones ranked in the top ten supply roughly 23% of the sample.

In light of the paper, this sample's time point label describes: sample taken at primary tumor resection. Samples were obtained from approximately 77 patients with early-stage, untreated non-small cell lung cancer from the lung TRACERx cohort. TCR sequencing used whole RNA extracted from tumor and nontumor lung tissue, or from cryopreserved PBMC samples, without cell sorting. Only patients for whom sufficient RNA was available from at least two tumor regions were selected for TCR sequencing. A lung pathologist reviewed the tumor and adjacent nontumor lung specimens before the specimens were selected. V loses 4 bases, J loses 5 bases, and the germline ends lie 10 bases apart. The CDR3, cysteine through phenylalanine, is 12 amino acids long. The CDR3 DNA has 36 bases and is translated from base 1. In the germline V gene, CDR1 corresponds to SQVTM and CDR2 to ANQGSEA.

The sample consisted of lung tumor tissue, taken at surgery. The origin of this receptor is a male donor with early-stage non-small cell lung cancer. The V and J genes are TRBV29-1 and TRBJ2-3; TRBD1 is possibly the D segment (5 matching bases). The sequenced DNA is TGCAGCGTTGCCCAGGGCGGAGATACGCAGTATTTT. The encoded protein is CSVAQGGDTQYF.